This T cell receptor (beta chain) originates from a study of T-cell memory formation after mild COVID-19. Germline lookup yields CDR1 SGHRS and CDR2 YFSETQ. The CDR3 is 15 residues long. Trimming cost V 0 bases and J 4 bases, with 10 bases left between them. Amplification by 5'RACE using constant-segment primers produced TCR alpha and TCR beta cDNA libraries that carried sample barcodes and UMIs. Using its own MiXCR run on the 5' RACE reads, TCRdb lists one record per CDR3 protein. The sample holds 300,000 to 350,000 distinct CDR3 sequences, roughly an eighth seen once. A few counts support this clonotype.

The sequencing sample was made of PBMCs or a T cell subset sorted from them (not recorded which). The TCR originated in a man between 18 and 35 years old who had mild COVID-19 (a few samples of this study predate the infection). Cell type and time point are not known. The V call is TRBV5-1, the J call TRBJ1-4; D is ambiguous. For the CDR3, the DNA is TGCGCCAGCAGCTTGGGACGCCTGGGTAATGAAAAACTGTTTTTT. Translation: CASSLGRLGNEKLFF.